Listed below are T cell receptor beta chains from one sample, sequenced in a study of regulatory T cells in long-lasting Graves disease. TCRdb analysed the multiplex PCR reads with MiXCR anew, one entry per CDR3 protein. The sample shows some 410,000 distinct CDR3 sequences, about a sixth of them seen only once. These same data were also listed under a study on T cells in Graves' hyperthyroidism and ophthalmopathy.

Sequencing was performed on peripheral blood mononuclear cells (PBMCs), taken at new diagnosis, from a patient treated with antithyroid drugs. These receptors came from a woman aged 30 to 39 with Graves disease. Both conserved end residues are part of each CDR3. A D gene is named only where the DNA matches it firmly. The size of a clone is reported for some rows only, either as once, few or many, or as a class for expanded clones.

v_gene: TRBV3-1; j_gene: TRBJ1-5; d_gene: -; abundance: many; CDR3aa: CASSHSGSRVYQPQHF; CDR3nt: TGTGCCAGCAGCCATAGCGGTTCCAGGGTTTATCAGCCCCAGCATTTT
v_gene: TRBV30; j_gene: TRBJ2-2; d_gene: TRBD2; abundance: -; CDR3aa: CAWSRLAATGELFF; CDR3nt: TGTGCCTGGAGTCGGCTAGCGGCCACCGGGGAGCTGTTTTTT
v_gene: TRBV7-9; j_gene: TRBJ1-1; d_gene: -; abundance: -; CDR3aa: CASSLAIKYTEAFF; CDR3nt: TGTGCCAGCAGCTTAGCTATAAAGTACACTGAAGCTTTCTTT
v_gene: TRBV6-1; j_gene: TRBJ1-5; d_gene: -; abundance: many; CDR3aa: CASRTGFQPQHF; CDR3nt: TGTGCCAGCAGAACAGGGTTTCAGCCCCAGCATTTT
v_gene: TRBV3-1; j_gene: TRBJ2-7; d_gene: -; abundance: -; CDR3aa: CASSQEGGSSYEQYF; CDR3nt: TGTGCCAGCAGCCAAGAGGGCGGAAGCTCCTACGAGCAGTACTTC
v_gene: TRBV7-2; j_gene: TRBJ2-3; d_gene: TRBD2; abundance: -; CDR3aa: CASIRGQGGGRGADTQYF; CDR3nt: TGTGCCAGCATCAGAGGGCAAGGTGGCGGGAGGGGAGCAGATACGCAGTATTTT
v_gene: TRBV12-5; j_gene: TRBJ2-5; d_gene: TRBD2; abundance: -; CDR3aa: CASGLSGGKTQYF; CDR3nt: TGTGCTAGTGGTCTTAGCGGGGGGAAGACCCAGTACTTC
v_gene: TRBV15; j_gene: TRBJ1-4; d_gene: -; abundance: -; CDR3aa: CASSLRAANEKLFF; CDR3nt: TGTGCCAGCAGCCTCCGGGCCGCGAATGAAAAACTGTTTTTT
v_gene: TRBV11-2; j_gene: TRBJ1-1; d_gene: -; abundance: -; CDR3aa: CASSLGSTHTEASF; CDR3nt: TGTGCCAGCAGCTTAGGAAGTACTCACACTGAAGCTTCCTTT
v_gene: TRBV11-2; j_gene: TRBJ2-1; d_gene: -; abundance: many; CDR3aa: CASSLVTTSNEQFF; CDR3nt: TGTGCCAGCAGCTTAGTCACGACTAGCAATGAGCAGTTCTTC
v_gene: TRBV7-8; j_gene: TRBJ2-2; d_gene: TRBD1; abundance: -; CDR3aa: CASSLASQGAGTGELFF; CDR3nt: TGTGCCAGCAGCTTAGCCTCACAGGGGGCGGGCACCGGGGAGCTGTTTTTT
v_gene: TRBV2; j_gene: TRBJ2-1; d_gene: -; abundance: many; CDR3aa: CAIQSQGQEFWNEQFF; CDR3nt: TGTGCCATCCAGAGTCAGGGGCAGGAGTTTTGGAATGAGCAGTTCTTC
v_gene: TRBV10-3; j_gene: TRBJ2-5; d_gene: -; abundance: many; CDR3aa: CATRANAGGGETQYF; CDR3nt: TGTGCCACCCGAGCGAATGCAGGGGGGGGGGAGACCCAGTACTTC
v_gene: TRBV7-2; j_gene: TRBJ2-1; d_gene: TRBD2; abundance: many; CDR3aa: CASSLGGGRYEQFF; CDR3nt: TGTGCCAGCAGCTTAGGGGGAGGGCGGTATGAGCAGTTCTTC
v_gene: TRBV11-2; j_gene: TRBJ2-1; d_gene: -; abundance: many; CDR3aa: CASSLDFSNEQFF; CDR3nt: TGTGCCAGCAGCTTAGATTTTAGCAATGAGCAGTTCTTC
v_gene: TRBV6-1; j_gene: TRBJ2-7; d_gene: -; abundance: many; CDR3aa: CASSSNSEGTYEQYF; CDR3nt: TGTGCCAGCAGCTCAAATTCGGAGGGCACCTACGAGCAGTACTTC
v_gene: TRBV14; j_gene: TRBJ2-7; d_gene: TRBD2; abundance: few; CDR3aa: CASSLSSGGNYEQYF; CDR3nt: TGTGCCAGCAGCCTTTCTAGCGGGGGGAACTACGAGCAGTACTTC
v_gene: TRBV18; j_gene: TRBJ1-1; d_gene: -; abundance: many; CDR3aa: CASSPGVDTEAFF; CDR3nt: TGTGCCAGCTCACCAGGAGTAGACACTGAAGCTTTCTTT